This T cell receptor beta chain was identified in a study of T-cell reconstitution after alpha-beta-depleted transplantation in children. The CDR3 totals 13 residues. Trimming cost V 3 bases and J 0 bases, with 9 bases left between them. Germline CDR1 DFQATT, CDR2 SNEGSKA (reference sequence). For TCRbeta, the library was prepared with unique molecular identifiers. TCRdb re-derived calls from the PCR reads in MiXCR, one entry per CDR3 protein. This sample has 600,000 to 700,000 distinct CDR3 sequences; about 15% occur once, and the top ten carry approximately 1%. There are many counts of this clonotype.

The source of this sequence is a human donor who donated a stem cell graft to a child with acute myeloid leukemia. The V and J genes are TRBV20-1 and TRBJ2-7, with D hard to call. This sample comprised PBMCs from the stem cell graft donor, obtained from the stem cell graft. CDR3: CSARQQDSYEQYF. The CDR3 coding sequence is TGCAGTGCTAGGCAGCAAGACTCCTACGAGCAGTACTTC.